This TCR beta chain originates from a study of CD8 T cells in ankylosing spondylitis. Study-level findings and limits: A subset of motif variants has previously been described in the synovial fluid and blood of reactive arthritis.

About this clonotype itself: Its antigen is currently unknown.

Using its own MiXCR run on the 5' RACE reads, TCRdb lists one record per CDR3 protein. The sample has 250,000 or so distinct CDR3 sequences, approximately 24% seen once; the top ten hold roughly 0.6%. J lost 5 bases, V lost 5 bases, and 11 bases had no gene match. The germline gives CDR1 SGHRS, CDR2 YFSETQ. This CDR3 contains 16 residues. The rearrangement joins TRBV5-1 to TRBJ2-3; TRBD2 aligns across 10 bases. This sequence was found in a male donor with ankylosing spondylitis or in good health (not recorded which). Sequenced input: blood, either unsorted or a sorted T cell fraction (not recorded which). CDR3 sequence reads: CASRGATSGAGDTQYF. DNA for the CDR3: TGCGCCAGCAGGGGGGCTACTAGCGGGGCAGGAGATACGCAGTATTTT. The full variable domain, with the rest looked up from reference TRBV5-1 and TRBJ2-3, is KAGVTQTPRYLIKTRGQQVTLSCSPISGHRSVSWYQQTPGQGLQFLFEYFSETQRNKGNFPGRFSGRQFSNSRSEMNVSTLELGDSALYLCASRGATSGAGDTQYFGPGTRLTVL.